A selection of T cell receptor beta chains follows, all from one sample in a study. Via MiXCR, TCRdb re-called the 5' RACE reads, giving one row per CDR3 protein. The table lists 12,000 or so distinct CDR3 sequences, roughly 50% of them singletons. Sequenced input: tumor-infiltrating Tregs sorted from the breast tumor. The receptor source for this set is a female donor with breast cancer. Both conserved end residues are part of each CDR3. Each record gives: clone size, J gene, D gene, V gene, CDR3 protein, CDR3 DNA. The D gene is left open where the match is weak. Clone size is shown for a subset of rows, as once, few, many or a class of expanded clone.

clone_size: -; j_call: TRBJ2-1; d_call: TRBD1; v_call: TRBV7-9; cdr3_aa: CASSLGQAPNNEQFF; cdr3_nt: TGTGCCAGCAGCTTGGGACAGGCCCCGAACAATGAGCAGTTCTTC
clone_size: medium-sized; j_call: TRBJ2-3; d_call: -; v_call: TRBV4-1; cdr3_aa: CASSLPGGGRDTQYF; cdr3_nt: TGCGCCAGCAGCCTACCCGGAGGAGGGCGCGATACGCAGTATTTT
clone_size: few; j_call: TRBJ1-1; d_call: TRBD1; v_call: TRBV10-3; cdr3_aa: CATGQGALVNTEAFF; cdr3_nt: TGTGCCACCGGACAGGGGGCGCTGGTGAACACTGAAGCTTTCTTT
clone_size: -; j_call: TRBJ1-1; d_call: -; v_call: TRBV7-8; cdr3_aa: CASSLVGVSTEAFF; cdr3_nt: TGTGCCAGCAGCTTAGTTGGGGTCTCCACTGAAGCTTTCTTT
clone_size: -; j_call: TRBJ2-1; d_call: -; v_call: TRBV7-2; cdr3_aa: CANSLSLLKEQFF; cdr3_nt: TGTGCCAACAGCTTATCCCTCCTCAAGGAGCAGTTCTTC
clone_size: few; j_call: TRBJ2-3; d_call: TRBD2; v_call: TRBV7-3; cdr3_aa: CASSLTPPSGKQYF; cdr3_nt: TGTGCCAGCAGCTTAACCCCCCCTAGCGGAAAGCAGTATTTT
clone_size: -; j_call: TRBJ2-3; d_call: -; v_call: TRBV5-3; cdr3_aa: CARSKQPRSQPTDTQYF; cdr3_nt: TGTGCCAGAAGCAAACAACCCAGGTCCCAGCCCACAGATACGCAGTATTTT
clone_size: once; j_call: TRBJ2-7; d_call: -; v_call: TRBV7-2; cdr3_aa: CASSLDSGTTTEQYF; cdr3_nt: TGTGCCAGCAGCTTAGACTCCGGGACGACGACGGAGCAGTACTTC
clone_size: -; j_call: TRBJ1-2; d_call: TRBD1; v_call: TRBV29-1; cdr3_aa: CSVEEGGTGLSGYTF; cdr3_nt: TGCAGCGTTGAAGAGGGAGGGACAGGGCTGAGCGGCTACACCTTC
clone_size: -; j_call: TRBJ1-1; d_call: TRBD1; v_call: TRBV10-2; cdr3_aa: CASKGTGKNTEAFF; cdr3_nt: TGCGCCAGCAAGGGGACAGGGAAGAACACTGAAGCTTTCTTT
clone_size: -; j_call: TRBJ1-2; d_call: -; v_call: TRBV12-3/TRBV12-4; cdr3_aa: CASSTSIDGTYGYTF; cdr3_nt: TGTGCCAGCAGTACGAGTATTGACGGAACCTATGGCTACACCTTC
clone_size: -; j_call: TRBJ2-3; d_call: -; v_call: TRBV18; cdr3_aa: CASSPRTDTDTQYF; cdr3_nt: TGTGCCAGCTCACCAAGGACAGACACAGATACGCAGTATTTT
clone_size: few; j_call: TRBJ1-1; d_call: -; v_call: TRBV4-3; cdr3_aa: CASSQDVGLGTEAFF; cdr3_nt: TGCGCCAGCAGCCAGGATGTGGGGTTGGGCACTGAAGCTTTCTTT
clone_size: -; j_call: TRBJ2-1; d_call: -; v_call: TRBV5-1; cdr3_aa: CASSLNLPTYNEQFF; cdr3_nt: TGCGCCAGCAGCTTGAACCTACCAACCTACAATGAGCAGTTCTTC
clone_size: -; j_call: TRBJ2-6; d_call: TRBD1; v_call: TRBV11-2; cdr3_aa: CASSPRGGTGGATGANVLTF; cdr3_nt: TGTGCCAGCAGCCCCCGCGGAGGGACAGGGGGCGCAACTGGGGCCAACGTCCTGACTTTC
clone_size: -; j_call: TRBJ2-1; d_call: TRBD2; v_call: TRBV7-9; cdr3_aa: CASSWTSGGYDEQFF; cdr3_nt: TGTGCCAGCAGCTGGACTAGCGGGGGCTACGATGAGCAGTTCTTC
clone_size: -; j_call: TRBJ1-3; d_call: -; v_call: TRBV20-1; cdr3_aa: CSAKGSGNTIYF; cdr3_nt: TGCAGCGCTAAGGGGTCTGGAAACACCATATATTTT
clone_size: -; j_call: TRBJ2-7; d_call: TRBD2; v_call: TRBV30; cdr3_aa: CAWSAGLALHEQYF; cdr3_nt: TGTGCCTGGAGTGCGGGACTAGCGTTGCACGAGCAGTACTTC
clone_size: -; j_call: TRBJ2-7; d_call: -; v_call: TRBV4-1; cdr3_aa: CASSQEPGNSYEQYF; cdr3_nt: TGCGCCAGCAGCCAAGAACCGGGGAACTCCTACGAGCAGTACTTC
clone_size: -; j_call: TRBJ1-5; d_call: -; v_call: TRBV4-1; cdr3_aa: CASSQESSQPQHF; cdr3_nt: TGCGCCAGCAGCCAAGAGTCTAGTCAGCCCCAGCATTTT
clone_size: -; j_call: TRBJ2-5; d_call: -; v_call: TRBV11-2; cdr3_aa: CASSGRYPGRGETQYF; cdr3_nt: TGTGCCAGCAGCGGCCGCTATCCGGGTAGAGGAGAGACCCAGTACTTC
clone_size: -; j_call: TRBJ2-5; d_call: -; v_call: TRBV7-2; cdr3_aa: CASSLNRETQYF; cdr3_nt: TGTGCCAGCAGCTTGAACCGGGAGACCCAGTACTTC
clone_size: few; j_call: TRBJ2-1; d_call: TRBD2; v_call: TRBV4-1; cdr3_aa: CASSYGLAESYNEQFF; cdr3_nt: TGCGCCAGCAGCTACGGACTAGCGGAATCCTACAATGAGCAGTTCTTC
clone_size: -; j_call: TRBJ2-5; d_call: -; v_call: TRBV18; cdr3_aa: CASSPLGSINGEYQETQYF; cdr3_nt: TGTGCCAGCTCACCACTCGGGTCCATAAACGGGGAGTACCAAGAGACCCAGTACTTC
clone_size: few; j_call: TRBJ1-3; d_call: -; v_call: TRBV7-9; cdr3_aa: CASSLALAPGSGNTIYF; cdr3_nt: TGTGCCAGCAGCTTAGCTTTGGCGCCAGGCTCTGGAAACACCATATATTTT